These T cell receptor beta chains were read from a single sample in a study of T cell changes during pregnancy in multiple sclerosis. Sequencing used immunoSEQ multiplex PCR; TCRdb keeps in-frame clones, though not all of them. The sample records around 50,000 clones, nearly 95% being singletons. Source: CD4+ T cells from peripheral blood mononuclear cells, taken after pregnancy. The receptors derive from a female donor in good health, enrolled as a control in a pregnancy study. Both conserved end residues are trimmed from each CDR3. A D gene is named only where the DNA matches it firmly.

>TRBJ2-1|13|-|TRBV7-3
ASSLDRGPYNEQF
>TRBJ1-5|11|-|TRBV19
ASGEYSDQPQH
>TRBJ2-2|13|TRBD1|TRBV9
ASSIRQGGTGELF
>TRBJ2-4|9|-|TRBV30
AWSVTDFQY
>TRBJ2-3|11|-|TRBV5-4
ASSETSTDTQY
>TRBJ2-5|12|TRBD1|TRBV9
ASSGRGPRETQY
>TRBJ1-2|9|-|TRBV29-1
SGTADYGYT
>TRBJ2-1|15|TRBD1|TRBV7-2
ASTTLGETGNSDEQF
>TRBJ2-7|9|-|TRBV6-5
ASSSFYEQY
>TRBJ2-4|17|TRBD1|TRBV19
ASSHRDRGRARGKNIQY
>TRBJ2-7|10|-|TRBV5-3
ARSREEYEQY
>TRBJ1-1|16|-|TRBV11-2
ASSFPSAGSGMNTEAF
>TRBJ2-7|9|TRBD1|TRBV6-6
ASSTRDRQY
>TRBJ2-1|15|-|TRBV4-1
ASSQDPGGHSYNEQF
>TRBJ1-2|12|TRBD1|TRBV6-1
ASRGGQGISGYT
>TRBJ1-1|13|-|TRBV9
ASSPTRGVNTEAF
>TRBJ1-1|15|-|TRBV5-5
ASSLERWGQENLEAF
>TRBJ2-2|13|TRBD1|TRBV5-1
ASSSGTGVTGELF
>TRBJ2-1|14|TRBD2|TRBV4-1
ASSQGLAGGIYEQF
>TRBJ2-1|13|TRBD2|TRBV9
ASSVGAGAYNEQF
>TRBJ2-3|11|-|TRBV7-9
ASSPFAADTQY
>TRBJ2-5|12|TRBD1|TRBV6-5
ASSRGLWQETQY
>TRBJ2-1|15|TRBD2|TRBV19
ASSIGSPSGSGFEQF
>TRBJ1-1|15|TRBD1|TRBV5-1
ASNIVRGQGVGTEAF
>TRBJ1-5|11|-|TRBV6-6
ASSTQQGQPQH
>TRBJ1-1|12|-|TRBV18
ASSPLQMNTEAF
>TRBJ2-3|12|TRBD2|TRBV11-2
ASSYVGLALSQY
>TRBJ2-1|13|TRBD2|TRBV6-5
ASSYSLAGDNEQF
>TRBJ2-4|12|-|TRBV19
ASTPMAGQNIQY
>TRBJ2-7|13|TRBD1|TRBV9
ASSGRGTGVGEQY
>TRBJ1-3|10|-|TRBV6-6
ASSQGLSTIY
>TRBJ2-6|14|TRBD1|TRBV19
ASSSTGGSGANVLT
>TRBJ1-2|9|-|TRBV18
ASSQGEGYT
>TRBJ2-2|16|TRBD2|TRBV5-1
ASSLYPSGSDLTGELF
>TRBJ1-2|14|-|TRBV11-2
ASSSPRGDGVYGYT
>TRBJ2-5|11|-|TRBV2
ASSGRYMETQY
>TRBJ2-7|12|-|TRBV5-1
ASSLGGAVYEQY
>TRBJ2-7|17|TRBD2|TRBV28
ASSLFFWSLAGEAGEQY
>TRBJ1-2|11|-|TRBV23-1
ASSQFASSGYT
>TRBJ2-3|13|-|TRBV7-2
ASSLAGVSTDTQY
>TRBJ1-2|12|-|TRBV11-1
ASSLDGFRYGYT
>TRBJ1-3|11|-|TRBV2
ASTLGSGNTIY
>TRBJ2-7|13|-|TRBV7-3
ASSPQPSTGFEQY
>TRBJ1-4|12|TRBD1|TRBV2
ASSERQGAQKLF
>TRBJ2-1|13|-|TRBV5-4
ASSAGLLRLGEQF
>TRBJ1-5|10|-|TRBV1
TSGPSNQPQH
>TRBJ2-1|18|TRBD2|TRBV5-1
ASSQPGLAGGRGSYNEQF
>TRBJ2-2|11|-|TRBV2
ASSVTNGGELF
>TRBJ2-2|14|TRBD2|TRBV28
ASSPLAGSNTGELF
>TRBJ1-5|11|-|TRBV7-9
ASSFEENQPQH
>TRBJ1-3|11|-|TRBV6-1
ASSDGTGNTIY
>TRBJ1-6|13|TRBD1|TRBV5-1
ASSPGTVRNSPLH
>TRBJ2-1|16|TRBD2|TRBV15
ATSRKAMGLALYNEQF
>TRBJ1-3|14|-|TRBV5-1
ASSLGTETSGNTIY
>TRBJ1-5|12|-|TRBV19
ASSIRDNNQPQH